This T cell receptor beta chain is drawn from a study of molecular identifiers for immune sequencing clone quantification. Study-level information: With replicates, the RNA of about 21,000 or 97,000 naive CD8 cells was split five ways and four were sequenced.

Regarding the study as a whole: One cell's worth of spiked Jurkat TCR RNA was reportedly detectable among 850,000 to 1,000,000 naive cells.

CDR1 and CDR2 (germline): SEHNR, FQNEAQ (reference sequence). The length of the CDR3 is 16 residues. V shed 0 bases and J shed 1 base, with 13 bases lying between them. This clonotype has only a few counts. Its antigen remains unknown. Generation of bulk TCR libraries relied on previously described methods and listed TCR primers. TCRdb recomputed calls from the PCR reads with MiXCR, one row per CDR3 protein. This sample carries under 800,000 distinct CDR3 sequences, 25% of them seen once, and the ten largest clones take about 0.81%. Sorting captured naive CD8 T cells as CD8+CD4-CCR7+CD45RA+. Sample: naive CD8+ T cells from blood, with Jurkat cell RNA spiked in. Subset defined: FACS-sorted CD8+CD4-CCR7+CD45RA+ naive T cells. This chain connects TRBV7-9 to TRBJ2-7; D is unclear. This TCR derives from a human donor in good health. Some libraries in this study had Jurkat cell RNA spiked in. CDR3 region: CASSLALGILSYEQYF. Written as DNA, the CDR3 is TGTGCCAGCAGCTTAGCGCTCGGTATCCTTTCCTACGAGCAGTACTTC.